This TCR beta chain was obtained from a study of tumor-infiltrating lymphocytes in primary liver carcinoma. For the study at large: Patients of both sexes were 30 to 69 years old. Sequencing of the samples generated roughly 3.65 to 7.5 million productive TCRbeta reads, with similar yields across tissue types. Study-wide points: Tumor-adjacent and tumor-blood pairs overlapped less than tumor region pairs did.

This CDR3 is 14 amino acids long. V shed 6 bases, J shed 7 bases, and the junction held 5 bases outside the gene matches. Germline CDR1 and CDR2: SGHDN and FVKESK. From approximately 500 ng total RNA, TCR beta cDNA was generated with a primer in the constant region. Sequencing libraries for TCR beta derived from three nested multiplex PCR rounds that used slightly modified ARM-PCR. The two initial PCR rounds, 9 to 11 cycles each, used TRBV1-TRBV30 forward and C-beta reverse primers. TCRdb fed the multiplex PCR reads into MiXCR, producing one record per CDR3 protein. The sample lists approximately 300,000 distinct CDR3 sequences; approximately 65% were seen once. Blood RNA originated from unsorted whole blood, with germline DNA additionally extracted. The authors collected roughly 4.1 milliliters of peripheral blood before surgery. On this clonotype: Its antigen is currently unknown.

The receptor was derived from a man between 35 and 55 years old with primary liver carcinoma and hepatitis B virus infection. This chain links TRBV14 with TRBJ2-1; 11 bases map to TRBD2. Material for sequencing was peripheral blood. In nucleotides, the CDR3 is TGTGCCAGCAGAACGGGACTAGCGGCGAATGAGCAGTTCTTC. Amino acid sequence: CASRTGLAANEQFF.